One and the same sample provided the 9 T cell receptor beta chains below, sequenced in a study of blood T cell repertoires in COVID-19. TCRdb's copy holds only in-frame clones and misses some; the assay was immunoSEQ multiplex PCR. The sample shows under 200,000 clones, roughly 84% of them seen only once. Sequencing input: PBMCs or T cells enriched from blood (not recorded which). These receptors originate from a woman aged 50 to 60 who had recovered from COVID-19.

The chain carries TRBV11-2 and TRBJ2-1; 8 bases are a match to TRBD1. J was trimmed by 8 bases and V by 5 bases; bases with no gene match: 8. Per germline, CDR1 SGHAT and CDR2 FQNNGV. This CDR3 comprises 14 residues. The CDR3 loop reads CASSTRGTGDEQFF. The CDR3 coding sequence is TGTGCCAGCAGCACGAGAGGGACAGGCGATGAGCAGTTCTTC.

Here the CDR3 reads CASSKGGGDTYNEQFF. Written as DNA, the CDR3 is TGTGCCAGCAGCAAAGGGGGCGGGGATACCTACAATGAGCAGTTCTTC. The V call is TRBV21-1, the J call TRBJ2-1; TRBD2, the table's D call, lacks a check against the DNA. TRBV21-1 is classified as a pseudogene. This CDR3 contains 16 residues.

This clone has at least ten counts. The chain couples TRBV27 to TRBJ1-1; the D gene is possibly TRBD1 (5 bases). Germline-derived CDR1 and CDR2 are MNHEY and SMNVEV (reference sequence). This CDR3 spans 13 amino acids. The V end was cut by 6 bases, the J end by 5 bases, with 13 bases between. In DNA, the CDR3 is TGTGCCAGCAGCCGGGGGGGTGTGACTGAAGCTTTCTTT. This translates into CASSRGGVTEAFF.

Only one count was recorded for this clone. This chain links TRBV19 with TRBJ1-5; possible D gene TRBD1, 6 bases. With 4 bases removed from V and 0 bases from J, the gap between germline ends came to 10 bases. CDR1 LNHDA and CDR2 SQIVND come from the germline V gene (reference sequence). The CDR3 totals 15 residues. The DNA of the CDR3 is TGTGCCAGTAGTAGCCTGGACAGTAGCAATCAGCCCCAGCATTTT. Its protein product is CASSSLDSSNQPQHF. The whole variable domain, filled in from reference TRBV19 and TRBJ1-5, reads DGGITQSPKYLFRKEGQNVTLSCEQNLNHDAMYWYRQDPGQGLRLIYYSQIVNDFQKGDIAEGYSVSREKKESFPLTVTSAQKNPTAFYLCASSSLDSSNQPQHFGDGTRLSIL.

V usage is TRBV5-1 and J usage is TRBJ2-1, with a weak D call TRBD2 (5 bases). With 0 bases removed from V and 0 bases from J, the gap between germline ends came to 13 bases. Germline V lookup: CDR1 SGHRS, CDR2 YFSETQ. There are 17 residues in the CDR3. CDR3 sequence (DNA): TGCGCCAGCAGCTTGGATCTAGCCCGGAGCTCCTACAATGAGCAGTTCTTC. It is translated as CASSLDLARSSYNEQFF.

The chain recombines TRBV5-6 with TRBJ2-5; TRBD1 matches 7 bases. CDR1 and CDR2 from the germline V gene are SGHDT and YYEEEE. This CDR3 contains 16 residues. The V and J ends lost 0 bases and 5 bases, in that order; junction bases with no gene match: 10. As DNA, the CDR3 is TGTGCCAGCAGCTTGGATCGACAGGGACGCTGGGAGACCCAGTACTTC. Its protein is CASSLDRQGRWETQYF.

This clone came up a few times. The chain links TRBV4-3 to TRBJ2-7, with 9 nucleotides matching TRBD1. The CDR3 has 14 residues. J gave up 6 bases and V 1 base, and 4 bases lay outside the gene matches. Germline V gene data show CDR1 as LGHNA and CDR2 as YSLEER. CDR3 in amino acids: CASSQGDRAREQYF. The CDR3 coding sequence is TGCGCCAGCAGCCAAGGGGACAGGGCTCGCGAGCAGTACTTC.

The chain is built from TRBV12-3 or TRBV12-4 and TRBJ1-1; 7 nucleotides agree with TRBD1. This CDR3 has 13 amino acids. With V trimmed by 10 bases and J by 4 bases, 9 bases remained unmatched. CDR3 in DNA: TGTGCCACACAGGGGCGAGGTGGCACTGAAGCTTTCTTT. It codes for CATQGRGGTEAFF.

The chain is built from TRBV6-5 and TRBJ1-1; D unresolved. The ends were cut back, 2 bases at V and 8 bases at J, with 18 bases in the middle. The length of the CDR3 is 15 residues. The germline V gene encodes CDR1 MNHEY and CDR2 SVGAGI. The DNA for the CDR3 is TGTGCCAGCAGTTACGCGGATAGTTATAACGGGGAAGCTTTCTTT. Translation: CASSYADSYNGEAFF.